The text below deals with one T cell receptor (beta chain). The antigen is undetermined. The data originate from a study of blood T cells in healthy people across ages. General study results and limits: Roughly linearly, TCR beta diversity per million T cells fell as age increased. Long-lived donors had more naive CD4+ cells and higher diversity than aged donors.

The V segment lost 0 bases and the J segment 3 bases; nucleotides outside the gene matches: 7. CDR3 length equals 17 residues. Germline CDR1 and CDR2: SGHRS and YFSETQ. Primed by a sample-barcoded 5' primer and a J-beta primer mix, a second PCR proceeded for about 7 to 11 cycles. A 12-random-nucleotide template-switch adaptor tagged each cDNA molecule. CDR3-containing paired-end reads numbered at least 2.5 million in each sample. TCRdb passed the 5' RACE reads through MiXCR, listing each CDR3 protein once. This sample has 1,300,000 or so distinct CDR3 sequences; 59% occur once, and the top ten carry 5.5% to 8%.

The chain joins TRBV5-1 to TRBJ2-7; the match to TRBD1 covers 12 bases. The clonotype comes from a man aged 18 to 30 in good health. Source material: blood. The CDR3 region has the DNA TGCGCCAGCAGCTTGGCCGAGGGGACAGGGGGCGGCTACGAGCAGTACTTC. This codes for CASSLAEGTGGGYEQYF.